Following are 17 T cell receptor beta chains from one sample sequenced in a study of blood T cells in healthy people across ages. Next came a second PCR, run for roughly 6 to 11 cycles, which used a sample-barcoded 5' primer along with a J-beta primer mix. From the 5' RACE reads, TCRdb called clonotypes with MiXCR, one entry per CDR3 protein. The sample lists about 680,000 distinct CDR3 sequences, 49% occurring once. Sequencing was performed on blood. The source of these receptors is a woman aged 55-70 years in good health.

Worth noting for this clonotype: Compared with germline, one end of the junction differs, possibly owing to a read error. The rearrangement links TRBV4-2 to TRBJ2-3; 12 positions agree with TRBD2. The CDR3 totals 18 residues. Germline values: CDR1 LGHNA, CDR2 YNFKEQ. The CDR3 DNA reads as TGTGCCAGCAGCCTTAATGTACCGACTAGCGGGAGAGCAGATGCGCAGTATTTT. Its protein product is CASSLNVPTSGRADAQYF.

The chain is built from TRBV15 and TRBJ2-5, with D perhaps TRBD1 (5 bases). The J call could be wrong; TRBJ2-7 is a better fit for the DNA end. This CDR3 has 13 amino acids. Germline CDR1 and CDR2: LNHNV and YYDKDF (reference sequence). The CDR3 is CATSVGPSYEQYF. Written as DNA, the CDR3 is TGTGCCACCAGCGTGGGGCCCTCCTACGAGCAGTACTTC.

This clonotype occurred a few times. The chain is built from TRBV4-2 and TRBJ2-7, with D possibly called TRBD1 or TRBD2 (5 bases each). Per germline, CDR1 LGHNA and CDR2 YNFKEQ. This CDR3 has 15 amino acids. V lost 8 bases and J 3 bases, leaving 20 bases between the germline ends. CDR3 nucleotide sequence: TGTGCCAGCGCCGGGTCGGGGCAGGGAAGCTACGAGCAGTACTTC. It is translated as CASAGSGQGSYEQYF.

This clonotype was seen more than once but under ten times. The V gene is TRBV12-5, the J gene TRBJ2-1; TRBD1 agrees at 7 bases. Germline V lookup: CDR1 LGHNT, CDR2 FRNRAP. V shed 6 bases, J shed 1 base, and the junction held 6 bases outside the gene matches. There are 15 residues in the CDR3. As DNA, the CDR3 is TGTGCTAGTGGGCCCGACAGGGCGTCCTACAATGAGCAGTTCTTC. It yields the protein CASGPDRASYNEQFF.

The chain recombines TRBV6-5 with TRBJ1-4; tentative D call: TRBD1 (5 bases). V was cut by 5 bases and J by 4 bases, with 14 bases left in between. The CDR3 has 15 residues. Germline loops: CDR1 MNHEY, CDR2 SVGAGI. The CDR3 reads CASSIYRNHNEKLFF. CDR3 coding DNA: TGTGCCAGCAGTATCTACAGGAATCATAATGAAAAACTGTTTTTT.

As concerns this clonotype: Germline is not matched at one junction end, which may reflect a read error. CDR3 in amino acids: CASSLGSVYSYTF. CDR3 coding DNA: TGTGCCAGCAGCCTAGGTTCCGTCTATAGCTACACCTTC. V usage is TRBV7-2 and J usage is TRBJ1-2, with D uncertain. The CDR3 has 13 residues. Germline assignment: CDR1 SGHTA and CDR2 FQGNSA.

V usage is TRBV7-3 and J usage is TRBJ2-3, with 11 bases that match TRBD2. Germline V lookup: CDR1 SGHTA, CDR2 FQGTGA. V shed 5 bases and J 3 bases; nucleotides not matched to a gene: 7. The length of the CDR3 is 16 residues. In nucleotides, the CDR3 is TGTGCCAGCAGCACAACTAGCGGGAGTGGGACAGATACGCAGTATTTT. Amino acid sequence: CASSTTSGSGTDTQYF. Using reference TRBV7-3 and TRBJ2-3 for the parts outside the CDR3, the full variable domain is GAGVSQTPSNKVTEKGKYVELRCDPISGHTALYWYRQSLGQGPEFLIYFQGTGAADDSGLPNDRFFAVRPEGSVSTLKIQRTERGDSAVYLCASSTTSGSGTDTQYFGPGTRLTVL.

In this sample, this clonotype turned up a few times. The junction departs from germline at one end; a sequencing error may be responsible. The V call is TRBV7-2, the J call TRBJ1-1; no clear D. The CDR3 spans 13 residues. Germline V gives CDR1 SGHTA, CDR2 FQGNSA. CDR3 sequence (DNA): TGTGCCAGCACCTTACTTGTGGAGACTGAAGCTTTCTTT. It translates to CASTLLVETEAFF.

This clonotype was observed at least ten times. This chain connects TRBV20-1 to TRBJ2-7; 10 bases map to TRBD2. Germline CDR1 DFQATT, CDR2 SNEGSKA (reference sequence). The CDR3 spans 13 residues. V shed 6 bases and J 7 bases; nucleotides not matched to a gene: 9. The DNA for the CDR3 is TGCAGTGCACGGACTAGCGGCCTTCGGGAGCAGTACTTC. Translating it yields CSARTSGLREQYF.

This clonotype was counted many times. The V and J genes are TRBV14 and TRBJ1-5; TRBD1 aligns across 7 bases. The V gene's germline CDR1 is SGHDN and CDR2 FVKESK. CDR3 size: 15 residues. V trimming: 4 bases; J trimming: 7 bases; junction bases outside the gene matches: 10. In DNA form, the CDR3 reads TGTGCCAGCAGCCCCGGGGACAGTCCCCGGCAGCCCCAGCATTTT. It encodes CASSPGDSPRQPQHF.

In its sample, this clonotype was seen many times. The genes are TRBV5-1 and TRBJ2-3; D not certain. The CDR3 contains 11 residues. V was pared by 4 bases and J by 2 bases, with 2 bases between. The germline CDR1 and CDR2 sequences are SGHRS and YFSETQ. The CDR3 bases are TGCGCCAGCAGCGACACAGATACGCAGTATTTT. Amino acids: CASSDTDTQYF.

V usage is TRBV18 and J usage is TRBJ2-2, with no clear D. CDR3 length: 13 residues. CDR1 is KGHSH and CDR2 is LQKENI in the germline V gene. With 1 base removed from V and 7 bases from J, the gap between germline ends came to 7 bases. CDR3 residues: CASSPLRGGELFF. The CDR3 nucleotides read TGTGCCAGCTCACCACTGCGAGGCGGGGAGCTGTTTTTT.

CDR3 in DNA: TGCGCCAGCAGCCAAGAGGGGGGGAATGAAAAACTGTTTTTT. Amino acid sequence: CASSQEGGNEKLFF. This chain joins TRBV4-3 and TRBJ1-4; D is perhaps TRBD1 (5 bases). Germline loops: CDR1 LGHNA, CDR2 YSLEER. V lost 0 bases and J 5 bases, leaving 7 bases between the germline ends. This CDR3 contains 14 residues.

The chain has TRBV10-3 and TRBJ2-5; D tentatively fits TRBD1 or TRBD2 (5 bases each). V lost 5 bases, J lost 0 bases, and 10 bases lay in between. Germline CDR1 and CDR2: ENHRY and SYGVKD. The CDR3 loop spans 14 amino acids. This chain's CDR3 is CAISSGLYQETQYF. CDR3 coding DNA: TGTGCCATCAGTTCGGGGCTTTACCAAGAGACCCAGTACTTC.

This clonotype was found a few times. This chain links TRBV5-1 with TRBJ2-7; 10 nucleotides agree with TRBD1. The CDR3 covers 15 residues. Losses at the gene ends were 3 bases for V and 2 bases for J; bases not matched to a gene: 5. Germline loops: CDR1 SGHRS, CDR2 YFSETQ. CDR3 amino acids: CASSSGQGLTYEQYF. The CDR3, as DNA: TGCGCCAGCAGCTCGGGACAGGGGTTAACCTACGAGCAGTACTTC.

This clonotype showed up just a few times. The chain's CDR3 is CSVEDLGLVVTRETQYF. The CDR3 DNA is TGCAGCGTTGAAGATCTGGGACTAGTAGTCACACGAGAGACCCAGTACTTC. The chain is built from TRBV29-1 and TRBJ2-5, with 8 bases lining up with TRBD2. This CDR3 spans 17 amino acids. Per germline, CDR1 SQVTM and CDR2 ANQGSEA. V shed 0 bases and J 4 bases; nucleotides not matched to a gene: 13.

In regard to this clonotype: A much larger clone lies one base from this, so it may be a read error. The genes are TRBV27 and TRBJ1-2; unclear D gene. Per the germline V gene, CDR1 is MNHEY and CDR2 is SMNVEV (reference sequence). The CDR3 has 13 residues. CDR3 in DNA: TGTGCCCGCAGTTTACGGGATAACTATGGCTACACCTTC. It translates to CARSLRDNYGYTF.